This is a list of T cell receptor beta chains from one sample in a study of blood T cell repertoires in COVID-19. Measured with immunoSEQ multiplex PCR; TCRdb has only the in-frame clones, and not every one. This sample has about 190,000 clones, with 88% found just once. The sequencing sample was made of peripheral blood. Receptors originate from a man in his forties with active or convalescent COVID-19. The CDR3 runs from the conserved cysteine through the conserved F or W. The D gene is left open where the match is weak. Size is omitted from some rows. Given values are once, few, many or a class for expanded clones.

CDR3 DNA	CDR3 protein	D gene	clone size	V gene	J gene
TGTGCCAGCAGCTTAGTCGGTCGGACTGAAGCTTTCTTT	CASSLVGRTEAFF	-	-	TRBV7-8	TRBJ1-1
TGTGCTAGTGGTTTGCAGACAGGGGGCAGCCAGTACTTC	CASGLQTGGSQYF	TRBD1	-	TRBV12-5	TRBJ2-7
TGTGCCAGTAGTAGCAGGGCGGACTATGGCTACACCTTC	CASSSRADYGYTF	-	-	TRBV19	TRBJ1-2
TGTGCCAGCAAGACAGCGGGAGTAAAGACCCAGTACTTC	CASKTAGVKTQYF	TRBD2	-	TRBV6-5	TRBJ2-5
TGTGCCAGCAGCATGGACAGTTTCACTGAAGCTTTCTTT	CASSMDSFTEAFF	-	-	TRBV7-2	TRBJ1-1
TGTGCCAGCAGCGCCAGACAGGGGAAGGCGACCGGGGAGCTGTTTTTT	CASSARQGKATGELFF	TRBD1	-	TRBV11-3	TRBJ2-2
TGTGCCAGCAGTTTAAGAGACAATCAGCCCCAGCATTTT	CASSLRDNQPQHF	-	-	TRBV27	TRBJ1-5
TGTGCCAGCAGCCCCCTTGGGAGAGAAGCTTTCTTT	CASSPLGREAFF	-	-	TRBV3-1/TRBV3-2	TRBJ1-1
TGTGCCAGTAGTATCGCACCCCCGGGGGACACTGAAGCTTTCTTT	CASSIAPPGDTEAFF	-	-	TRBV19	TRBJ1-1
TGTGCCAGCAGGGCGGGATACAATGAGCAGTTCTTC	CASRAGYNEQFF	-	-	TRBV12-3/TRBV12-4	TRBJ2-1
TGTGCCAGCAGTTTTCGGAACAGGGAGACCCAGTACTTC	CASSFRNRETQYF	-	-	TRBV27	TRBJ2-5
TGTGCCAGCAGCCCTCCGGGTCTAGTCGCCTACAATGAGCAGTTCTTC	CASSPPGLVAYNEQFF	-	-	TRBV3-1/TRBV3-2	TRBJ2-1
TGTGCCAGCAGCCCCCAGGACAGGGGAGGGGGTCAGCCCCAGCATTTT	CASSPQDRGGGQPQHF	TRBD1	-	TRBV4-2	TRBJ1-5
TGTGCCAGCAGCTTAGACCCGGGACAGGGAAGTTCCTCTGGGGCCAACGTCCTGACTTTC	CASSLDPGQGSSSGANVLTF	TRBD1	-	TRBV11-3	TRBJ2-6
TGTGCCAGCACCCCAAGACTAGGTCGCTACGAGCAGTACTTC	CASTPRLGRYEQYF	-	-	TRBV27	TRBJ2-7
TGCGCCAGCAGCTTGGCCCTCTTGGGTCAGGCCGGGGAGCTGTTTTTT	CASSLALLGQAGELFF	-	-	TRBV5-1	TRBJ2-2
TGTGCCAGCAGTTCCTTGGGGACAGGGGGGCTCAATGAGCAGTTCTTC	CASSSLGTGGLNEQFF	TRBD1	-	TRBV27	TRBJ2-1
TGTGCCACCAGACTCCGACAAGCCGAGGGCAATGAGCAGTTCTTC	CATRLRQAEGNEQFF	-	once	TRBV10-3	TRBJ2-1
TGTGCCAGCAGTTACGCGGTCACAGATACGCAGTATTTT	CASSYAVTDTQYF	-	many	TRBV6-4	TRBJ2-3
TGTGCCAGTAGTACTAAAAGGACAGATGAAAAACTGTTTTTT	CASSTKRTDEKLFF	-	once	TRBV19	TRBJ1-4
TGTGCCAGTAGCTGGGGGGGCTCCTATGGCTACACCTTC	CASSWGGSYGYTF	-	few	TRBV19	TRBJ1-2
TGCGCCAGCAGCCAAGGGGCAGGGGGCTTTGGAGGCTACACCTTC	CASSQGAGGFGGYTF	TRBD1	-	TRBV4-3	TRBJ1-2
TGTGCCACCAGTGGGAACAGGGTGGGCGATACGCAGTATTTT	CATSGNRVGDTQYF	-	-	TRBV24-1	TRBJ2-3
TGTGCCAGCAGTCAACAAGGATGGGGAGCTAACTATGGCTACACCTTC	CASSQQGWGANYGYTF	-	-	TRBV25-1	TRBJ1-2
TGTGCCAGCAATTTCGGGACAGGTAACACCGGGGAGCTGTTTTTT	CASNFGTGNTGELFF	TRBD1	once	TRBV2	TRBJ2-2
TGTGCCAGCAGCTTAGGCGCAGGGGTTGTAGAAAAACTGTTTTTT	CASSLGAGVVEKLFF	-	-	TRBV7-2	TRBJ1-4
TGTGCCACAGGCCTAAGCTCCTACGAGCAGTACTTC	CATGLSSYEQYF	-	-	TRBV2	TRBJ2-7
TGTGCCAGCTCCCAGGGGGCCTCTGGAAACACCATATATTTT	CASSQGASGNTIYF	TRBD1	-	TRBV18	TRBJ1-3
TGCGCCAGCAGCTTGGGAGCGGGATTGAACACTGAAGCTTTCTTT	CASSLGAGLNTEAFF	-	once	TRBV5-1	TRBJ1-1
TGTGCCAGCTCAGCATACAGGGGTGAGGGCTATGGCTACACCTTC	CASSAYRGEGYGYTF	TRBD1	few	TRBV18	TRBJ1-2
TGTGCCAGCAGCTTAGAATGGGACACCCAAGAGACCCAGTACTTC	CASSLEWDTQETQYF	-	-	TRBV7-2	TRBJ2-5
TGCGCCAGCAGCTTGGGTGGGACAGCCAATCAGCCCCAGCATTTT	CASSLGGTANQPQHF	TRBD1	-	TRBV5-1	TRBJ1-5
TGTGCCAGCAGCGTCGACAGGGCCCTACCCGGGGAGCTGTTTTTT	CASSVDRALPGELFF	TRBD1	-	TRBV7-9	TRBJ2-2
TGTGCCAGCAGTTACGGGACAGCAGATCAGCCCCAGCATTTT	CASSYGTADQPQHF	TRBD1	once	TRBV6-5	TRBJ1-5
TGCGCCAGCAGCTCTACCGGAGGGGCAGGAGATACGCAGTATTTT	CASSSTGGAGDTQYF	-	-	TRBV5-1	TRBJ2-3
TGTGCCAGCAGTTTTTTTCCGACAGGGACCCCGTTGAACACTGAAGCCTTCTTT	CASSFFPTGTPLNTEAFF	TRBD1	-	TRBV27	TRBJ1-1